This TCR beta chain was sequenced during a study of cytomegalovirus exposure and HLA in healthy donors. General study findings and limits: Roughly 170 TCR beta chains were listed as cytomegalovirus-associated. Some highly shared sequence variants likely arose as a pipeline artifact. Roughly uniform sequencing depth across donors was assumed, possibly incorrectly. In a later analysis, donors in an Asian-associated ancestry cluster reportedly had fewer N-insertions in productive TCRs than the cohort mean.

The PCR was carried out with 60 Vbeta primers and 13 Jbeta primers. Generated by immunoSEQ multiplex PCR, the TCRdb table keeps only in-frame clones and is missing some. Of approximately 120,000 clones listed, 60% to 85% are singletons. Of note for this clone: Its antigen is unknown.

This CDR3 has 15 residues. CDR1 SGDLS and CDR2 YYNGEE come from the germline V gene. With 3 bases removed from V and 1 base from J, the gap between germline ends came to 13 bases. The V and J genes are TRBV9 and TRBJ1-2; D is perhaps TRBD1 (5 bases). The receptor was isolated from a woman in her 40s in good health and CMV-seronegative. Sequenced: PBMCs. CDR3 sequence (DNA): TGTGCCAGCAGCGGGGGGGGAAGGGTTAACTATGGCTACACCTTC. Translation gives CASSGGGRVNYGYTF.